Shown below are 17 T cell receptor beta chains from a single sample sequenced in a study of cytomegalovirus exposure and HLA in healthy donors. Use of 60 Vbeta and 13 Jbeta primers characterized the PCR. Sequencing used immunoSEQ multiplex PCR; TCRdb keeps in-frame clones, though not all of them. The table includes around 100,000 clones, 60% to 85% detected once. The sequenced material came from PBMCs. These receptors were collected from a man aged 50 to 59 in good health and CMV-seropositive.

The chain couples TRBV5-1 to TRBJ2-6; D uncertain. Looked up from germline, CDR1 is SGHRS and CDR2 is YFSETQ. The V and J ends lost 7 bases and 4 bases respectively, with 12 bases between them. CDR3 length: 14 residues. The chain's CDR3 is CASANAPGANVLTF. CDR3 in DNA: TGCGCCAGCGCTAATGCGCCGGGGGCCAACGTCCTGACTTTC.

The chain combines TRBV5-6 with TRBJ2-1; D is undetermined. This CDR3 region has 16 residues. Germline V gene lookup returns CDR1 SGHDT and CDR2 YYEEEE. Trimming removed 0 bases from V and 0 bases from J, with 10 bases in between. DNA for the CDR3: TGTGCCAGCAGCTTGGTGGAGCGCCTCTCCTACAATGAGCAGTTCTTC. Its translation: CASSLVERLSYNEQFF.

The chain uses TRBV9 and TRBJ2-1, with D uncertain. The CDR3 totals 15 residues. Trimming left V 4 bases short and J 1 base short, with 12 bases between. Germline values: CDR1 SGDLS, CDR2 YYNGEE. The DNA for the CDR3 is TGTGCCAGCAGCTCCCTCCGAGAGTCCTACAATGAGCAGTTCTTC. Its translation: CASSSLRESYNEQFF. Full variable domain (missing parts from reference TRBV9 and TRBJ2-1): DSGVTQTPKHLITATGQRVTLRCSPRSGDLSVYWYQQSLDQGLQFLIQYYNGEERAKGNILERFSAQQFPDLHSELNLSSLELGDSALYFCASSSLRESYNEQFFGPGTRLTVL.

This chain connects TRBV7-2 to TRBJ2-5; 10 bases match TRBD2. The V segment lost 2 bases and the J segment 7 bases; nucleotides outside the gene matches: 16. The germline V gene has CDR1 SGHTA and CDR2 FQGNSA. The CDR3 totals 18 residues. The CDR3 protein is CASSLLPNPASGRGTQYF. CDR3 coding DNA: TGTGCCAGCAGCTTACTACCAAACCCCGCTAGCGGGAGAGGGACCCAGTACTTC.

The V and J genes are TRBV9 and TRBJ2-3; 9 nucleotides match TRBD2. The V gene end was trimmed by 2 bases and the J gene end by 5 bases; junction bases not matched to a gene: 12. Germline CDR1 SGDLS, CDR2 YYNGEE. This CDR3 spans 17 amino acids. This CDR3 is CASSVLVGGRERDTQYF. In nucleotides, the CDR3 is TGTGCCAGCAGCGTCCTAGTGGGCGGGAGGGAGAGAGATACGCAGTATTTT.

This chain uses TRBV29-1 with TRBJ2-1; D might be TRBD2 (7 bases). V lost 0 bases and J lost 9, with 21 bases in between. There are 16 residues in the CDR3. The V gene's germline CDR1 is SQVTM and CDR2 ANQGSEA. The CDR3 DNA follows: TGCAGCGTTGAAGATGGAGGGGGAGGGCCGTTTGGTGAGCAGTTCTTC. Amino acid sequence: CSVEDGGGGPFGEQFF.

V gene TRBV27 combines with J gene TRBJ2-5, with 9 positions matching TRBD2. Germline V gene data show CDR1 as MNHEY and CDR2 as SMNVEV (reference sequence). Unmatched junction bases numbered 6, after V lost 5 bases and J lost 5 bases. The CDR3 consists of 14 residues. The CDR3 DNA sequence: TGTGCCAGCAGTATTAGCGGGAGTGGGGAGACCCAGTACTTC. The encoded protein is CASSISGSGETQYF.

The chain joins TRBV2 to TRBJ2-1; TRBD2 matches 7 bases. The CDR3 is made up of 19 amino acids. Germline CDR1 is SNHLY and CDR2 is FYNNEI. V lost 4 bases and J lost 4; bases outside the gene matches: 19. The CDR3 DNA sequence: TGTGCCAGCAGTGTCTCGTCCTCGATCAGGAGCGGGACTTACAATGAGCAGTTCTTC. This encodes CASSVSSSIRSGTYNEQFF.

CDR3 loop: CAWSVRAGGSEQYF. The DNA of the CDR3 is TGTGCCTGGAGTGTAAGGGCAGGGGGCAGTGAGCAGTACTTC. The chain recombines TRBV30 with TRBJ2-7; 8 nucleotides align to TRBD1. Trimming took 0 bases from V and 7 from J; bases not matched to a gene: 8. From germline, CDR1 is GTSNPN and CDR2 SVGIG (reference sequence). The CDR3 is 14 residues long.

This clone turned up a few times. The chain joins TRBV6-5 to TRBJ2-1, with TRBD2 identical over 9 bases. V lost 10 bases, J lost 8 bases, and 15 bases stayed unmatched. The CDR3 has 15 residues. CDR1 is MNHEY, CDR2 SVGAGI, per germline. The CDR3 nucleotides read TGTGCCACCGGGCGCGGGAGGGTATCTGGATATGAGCAGTTCTTC. Protein sequence: CATGRGRVSGYEQFF.

The chain uses TRBV5-8 and TRBJ1-3; D is uncertain. Trimming left V 3 bases short and J 3 bases short, with 4 bases between. CDR1 is SGHTS and CDR2 is YDEGEE in the germline V gene. The CDR3 length is 12 residues. The CDR3 coding sequence is TGTGCCAGCAGCTCCTATGGAAACACCATATATTTT. Translation gives CASSSYGNTIYF.

The gene calls are TRBV2 and TRBJ1-4; TRBD1 might be the D (5 bases). The length of the CDR3 is 14 residues. V was pared by 7 bases and J by 4 bases, with 13 bases between. Germline V CDR1 and CDR2: SNHLY, FYNNEI. The CDR3 nucleotides are TGTGCCAGCAAGGAGCAGGGCAATAATGAAAAACTGTTTTTT. As protein: CASKEQGNNEKLFF.

The CDR3 bases are TGTGCCAGCAGCGACAAGGCGGCGAACACCGGGGAGCTGTTTTTT. Its translation is CASSDKAANTGELFF. The genes are TRBV9 and TRBJ2-2; D is unclear. The CDR3 has 15 amino acids. Trimming shortened V by 3 bases and J by 0 bases, and 9 bases separated the two germline ends. In germline, CDR1 is SGDLS, CDR2 YYNGEE.

The chain employs TRBV9 and TRBJ1-2; D is possibly TRBD1 (5 bases). Per the germline V gene, CDR1 is SGDLS and CDR2 is YYNGEE. V shed 4 bases and J shed 7 bases, with 20 bases lying between them. This CDR3 has 15 amino acids. The CDR3 here is CASSLPPGLSFGYTF. CDR3 coding DNA: TGTGCCAGCAGCCTACCGCCGGGACTGTCCTTTGGCTACACCTTC. Full variable domain (outside the CDR3, taken from reference TRBV9 and TRBJ1-2): DSGVTQTPKHLITATGQRVTLRCSPRSGDLSVYWYQQSLDQGLQFLIQYYNGEERAKGNILERFSAQQFPDLHSELNLSSLELGDSALYFCASSLPPGLSFGYTFGSGTRLTVV.

The chain couples TRBV7-9 to TRBJ2-7, with a possible D match to TRBD1 (7 bases). Germline V gives CDR1 SEHNR, CDR2 FQNEAQ (reference sequence). With 5 bases removed from V and 2 bases from J, the gap between germline ends came to 16 bases. The CDR3 has 15 residues. CDR3 DNA sequence: TGTGCCAGCAGCCTTAGACAGGGACTCACCTACGAGCAGTACTTC. Translation: CASSLRQGLTYEQYF.

This clone occurred once. The chain joins TRBV29-1 to TRBJ2-1, with D perhaps TRBD2 (6 bases). CDR1 and CDR2 from the germline V gene are SQVTM and ANQGSEA. Trimming took off 7 bases at V and 6 bases at J, with 16 bases between the two ends. CDR3 length: 13 residues. CDR3 nucleotide sequence: TGCAGCGCTAGGACTAATTTAATCAATGAGCAGTTCTTC. Its protein is CSARTNLINEQFF.

This clone was recorded only once. The rearrangement uses TRBV30 and TRBJ2-4; a possible D gene is TRBD1 (6 bases). The CDR3 consists of 15 residues. The V gene lost 1 base and the J gene lost 3 bases, with 13 bases spanning the gap. Germline V lookup: CDR1 GTSNPN, CDR2 SVGIG (reference sequence). CDR3 loop: CAWSDGDTYKNIQYF. CDR3 nucleotides: TGTGCCTGGAGTGACGGGGACACTTACAAAAACATTCAGTACTTC.